In its sample, the clone carrying this T cell receptor (beta chain) was seen many times. Its antigen is still unknown. Molecular barcoded adaptors covering alpha/delta and beta/gamma chains were used on approximately 400 ng RNA. TCRdb fed the reads into MiXCR, producing one record per CDR3 protein. The sample lists about 57,000 distinct CDR3 sequences; more than 20% were seen once. Deletions cut 2 bases from V and 1 base from J, with 11 bases between. Germline V lookup: CDR1 MGHRA, CDR2 YSYEKL. The CDR3 is 15 residues long. This specimen belongs to a study of read filtering for tumor transcriptome and immune sequencing. Overall study results and limits: This fraction held mixed bone marrow immune cells after CD138-negative sorting.

The sequence was collected from a donor at least 40 years old with multiple myeloma. Sequenced input: a population of CD138-negative cells sorted from bone marrow. The J gene is TRBJ1-1, the V gene TRBV4-1; weak D call: TRBD1 (5 bases). As DNA, the CDR3 is TGCGCCAGCAGCCAACCCAGGGCGGAGAACACTGAAGCTTTCTTT. Its translation is CASSQPRAENTEAFF.